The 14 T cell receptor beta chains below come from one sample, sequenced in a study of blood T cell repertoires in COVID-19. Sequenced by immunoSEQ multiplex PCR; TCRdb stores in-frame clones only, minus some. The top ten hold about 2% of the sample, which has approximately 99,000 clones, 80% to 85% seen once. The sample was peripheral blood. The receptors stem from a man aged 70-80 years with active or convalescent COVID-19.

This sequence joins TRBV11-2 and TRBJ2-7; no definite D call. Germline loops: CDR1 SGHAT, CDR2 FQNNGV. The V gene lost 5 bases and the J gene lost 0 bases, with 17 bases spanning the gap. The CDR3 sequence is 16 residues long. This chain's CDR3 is CASSPIRLLSSYEQYF. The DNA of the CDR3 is TGTGCCAGCAGCCCAATACGACTGTTAAGCTCCTACGAGCAGTACTTC.

CDR3 residues: CAWSPKGLAGGPSSYNEQFF. The DNA for the CDR3 is TGTGCCTGGAGTCCGAAGGGACTAGCGGGGGGTCCGAGCTCCTACAATGAGCAGTTCTTC. The chain carries TRBV30 and TRBJ2-1; TRBD2 matches 15 bases. V shed 2 bases and J 0 bases; nucleotides not matched to a gene: 11. Looked up from germline, CDR1 is GTSNPN and CDR2 is SVGIG (reference sequence). The CDR3 covers 20 residues.

The DNA for the CDR3 is TGTGCCAGTAGTATATCGGGGGGAGCCCACAATGAGCAGTTCTTC. Translation: CASSISGGAHNEQFF. This chain connects TRBV19 to TRBJ2-1; 7 positions agree with TRBD2. There are 15 residues in the CDR3. Germline V gives CDR1 LNHDA, CDR2 SQIVND (reference sequence). Losses at the gene ends were 2 bases for V and 5 bases for J; bases not matched to a gene: 6.

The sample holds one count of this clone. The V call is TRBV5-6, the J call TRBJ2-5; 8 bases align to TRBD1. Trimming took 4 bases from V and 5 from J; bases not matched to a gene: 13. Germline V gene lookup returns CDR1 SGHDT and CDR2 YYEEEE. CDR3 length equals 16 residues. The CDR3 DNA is TGTGCCAGCAGCCGGGGGACAGGCGGGCGGGTGGAGACCCAGTACTTC. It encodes CASSRGTGGRVETQYF.

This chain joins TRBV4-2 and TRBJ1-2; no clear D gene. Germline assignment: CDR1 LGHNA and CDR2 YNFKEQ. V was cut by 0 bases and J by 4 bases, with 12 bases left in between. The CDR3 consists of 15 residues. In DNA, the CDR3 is TGTGCCAGCAGCCAAGAACGGGAGGGCTCCTATGGCTACACCTTC. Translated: CASSQEREGSYGYTF.

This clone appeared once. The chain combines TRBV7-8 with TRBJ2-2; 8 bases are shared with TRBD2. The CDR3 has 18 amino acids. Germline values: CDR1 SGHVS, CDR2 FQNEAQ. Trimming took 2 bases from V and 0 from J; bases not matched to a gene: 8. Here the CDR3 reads CASSLMASGGANTGELFF. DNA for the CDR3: TGTGCCAGCAGCTTAATGGCGAGCGGGGGAGCGAACACCGGGGAGCTGTTTTTT.

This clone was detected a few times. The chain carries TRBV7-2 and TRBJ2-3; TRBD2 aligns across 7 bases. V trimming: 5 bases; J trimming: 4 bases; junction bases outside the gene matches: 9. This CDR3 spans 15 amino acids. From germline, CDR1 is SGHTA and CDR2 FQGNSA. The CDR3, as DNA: TGTGCCAGCAGCACCGGGGGGAACCCCGCAGATACGCAGTATTTT. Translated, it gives CASSTGGNPADTQYF.

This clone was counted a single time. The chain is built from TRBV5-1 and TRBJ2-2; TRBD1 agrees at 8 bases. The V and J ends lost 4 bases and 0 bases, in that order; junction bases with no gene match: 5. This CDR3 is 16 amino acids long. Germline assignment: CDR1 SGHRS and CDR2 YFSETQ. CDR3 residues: CASSGDRPTNTGELFF. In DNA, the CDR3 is TGCGCCAGCAGCGGGGACAGGCCTACGAACACCGGGGAGCTGTTTTTT.

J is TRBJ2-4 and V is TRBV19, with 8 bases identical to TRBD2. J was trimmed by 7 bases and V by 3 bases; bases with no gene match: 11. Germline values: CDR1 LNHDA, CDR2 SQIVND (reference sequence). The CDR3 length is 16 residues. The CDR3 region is CASSIGIETSENIQYF. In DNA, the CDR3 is TGTGCCAGTAGTATCGGGATTGAGACTAGCGAGAACATTCAGTACTTC.

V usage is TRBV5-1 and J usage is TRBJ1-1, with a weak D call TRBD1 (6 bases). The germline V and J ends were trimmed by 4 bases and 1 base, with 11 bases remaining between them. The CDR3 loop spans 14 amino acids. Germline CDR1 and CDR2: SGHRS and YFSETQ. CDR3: CASSPQGTNTEAFF. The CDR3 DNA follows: TGCGCCAGCAGCCCACAGGGAACGAACACTGAAGCTTTCTTT.

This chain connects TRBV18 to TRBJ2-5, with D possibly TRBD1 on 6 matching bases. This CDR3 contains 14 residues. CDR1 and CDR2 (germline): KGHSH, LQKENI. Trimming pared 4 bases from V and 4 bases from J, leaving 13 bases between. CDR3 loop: CASSLLQGSETQYF. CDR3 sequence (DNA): TGTGCCAGCTCACTTTTACAGGGTTCAGAGACCCAGTACTTC.

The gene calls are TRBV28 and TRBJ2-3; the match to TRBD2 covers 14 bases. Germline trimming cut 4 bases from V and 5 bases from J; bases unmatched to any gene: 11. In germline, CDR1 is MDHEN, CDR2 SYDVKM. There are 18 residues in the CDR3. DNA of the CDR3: TGTGCCAGCAGTTCCCAGACTAGCGGGGGGGCCGGAAGAGATACGCAGTATTTT. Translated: CASSSQTSGGAGRDTQYF. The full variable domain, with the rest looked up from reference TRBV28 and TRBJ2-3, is DVKVTQSSRYLVKRTGEKVFLECVQDMDHENMFWYRQDPGLGLRLIYFSYDVKMKEKGDIPEGYSVSREKKERFSLILESASTNQTSMYLCASSSQTSGGAGRDTQYFGPGTRLTVL.

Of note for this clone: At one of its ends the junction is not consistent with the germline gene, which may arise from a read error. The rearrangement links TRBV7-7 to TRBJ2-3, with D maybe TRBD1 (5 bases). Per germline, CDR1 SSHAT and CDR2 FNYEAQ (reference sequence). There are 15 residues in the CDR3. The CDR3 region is CASSLDSKGSDTQYF. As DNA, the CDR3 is TGTGCTAGCAGCTTAGACAGCAAGGGGTCAGATACGCAGTATTTT.

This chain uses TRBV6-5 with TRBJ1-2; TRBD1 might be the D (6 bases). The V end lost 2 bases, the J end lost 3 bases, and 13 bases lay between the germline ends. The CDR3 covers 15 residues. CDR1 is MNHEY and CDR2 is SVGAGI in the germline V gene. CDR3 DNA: TGTGCCAGCAGTTACGGGGGGGGCCAGCACTATGGCTACACCTTC. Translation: CASSYGGGQHYGYTF.